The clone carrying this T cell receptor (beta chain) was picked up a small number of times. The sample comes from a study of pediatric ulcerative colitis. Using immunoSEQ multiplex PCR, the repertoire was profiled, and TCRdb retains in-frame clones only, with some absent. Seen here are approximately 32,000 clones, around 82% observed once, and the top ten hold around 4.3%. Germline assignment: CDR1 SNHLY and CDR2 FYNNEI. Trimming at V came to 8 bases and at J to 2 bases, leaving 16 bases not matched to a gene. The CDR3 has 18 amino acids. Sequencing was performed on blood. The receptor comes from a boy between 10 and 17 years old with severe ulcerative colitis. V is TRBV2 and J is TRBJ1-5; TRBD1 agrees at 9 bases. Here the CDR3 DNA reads TGTGCCAGCGCAGGACAGGGGATTTCATCGATTGGCAATCAGCCCCAGCATTTT. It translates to CASAGQGISSIGNQPQHF.